The 28 T cell receptor beta chains below all came from one sample that was sequenced in a study of neoadjuvant anti-PD-1 for oral cavity cancer. Measured with immunoSEQ multiplex PCR; TCRdb has only the in-frame clones, and not every one. The top ten hold under 3.5% of the sample, which has around 32,000 clones, roughly 85% seen once. Time point of the sample: after neoadjuvant nivolumab, at surgical resection. The sequences come from PBMCs, collected after nivolumab (anti-PD-1) treatment. The receptors come from a person aged 35-79 years with oral cavity squamous cell carcinoma.

This chain joins TRBV5-1 and TRBJ1-5, with TRBD1 as a possible D gene (5 bases). The CDR3 spans 14 residues. Trimming pared 0 bases from V and 6 bases from J, leaving 10 bases between. Germline values: CDR1 SGHRS, CDR2 YFSETQ. CDR3 nucleotides: TGCGCCAGCAGCTTGGGGGACCGCGGTCAGCCCCAGCATTTT. Protein: CASSLGDRGQPQHF.

The rearrangement links TRBV11-2 to TRBJ2-1; 11 positions match TRBD2. CDR3 length: 16 amino acids. Trimming took 5 bases from V and 9 from J; bases not matched to a gene: 12. Germline V gives CDR1 SGHAT, CDR2 FQNNGV. DNA for the CDR3: TGTGCCAGCAGCCCAAGAACCGGGACTAGCGGACGTGAGCAGTTCTTC. This translates into CASSPRTGTSGREQFF.

The chain links TRBV2 to TRBJ1-1; TRBD1 might be the D (5 bases). V lost 11 bases and J 0 bases, leaving 25 bases between the germline ends. Per germline, CDR1 SNHLY and CDR2 FYNNEI. The CDR3 is made up of 17 amino acids. The CDR3 spells CALTPFTGTIMNTEAFF. CDR3 nucleotides: TGTGCCCTAACCCCATTTACAGGTACGATTATGAACACTGAAGCTTTCTTT. Complete variable domain (other parts from reference TRBV2 and TRBJ1-1): EPEVTQTPSHQVTQMGQEVILRCVPISNHLYFYWYRQILGQKVEFLVSFYNNEISEKSEIFDDQFSVERPDGSNFTLKIRSTKLEDSAMYFCALTPFTGTIMNTEAFFGQGTRLTVV.

V usage is TRBV7-8 and J usage is TRBJ2-1, with TRBD2 identical over 12 bases. This CDR3 region has 18 residues. The ends lost 4 bases at V and 4 bases at J; junction bases unmatched: 11. CDR1 and CDR2 from the germline V gene are SGHVS and FQNEAQ. The DNA for the CDR3 is TGTGCCAGCAGCTCCCGACTAGCGGGGGACCTATTATACAATGAGCAGTTCTTC. This translates into CASSSRLAGDLLYNEQFF.

V and J are TRBV15 and TRBJ1-1, with D hard to call. The CDR3 totals 15 residues. With 0 bases removed from V and 0 bases from J, the gap between germline ends came to 8 bases. Germline V gives CDR1 LNHNV, CDR2 YYDKDF (reference sequence). CDR3 bases: TGTGCCACCAGCAGAGATAAAAGTGTGAACACTGAAGCTTTCTTT. This gives the protein CATSRDKSVNTEAFF. The whole variable domain, remainder taken from reference TRBV15 and TRBJ1-1, is DAMVIQNPRYQVTQFGKPVTLSCSQTLNHNVMYWYQQKSSQAPKLLFHYYDKDFNNEADTPDNFQSRRPNTSFCFLDIRSPGLGDTAMYLCATSRDKSVNTEAFFGQGTRLTVV.

The V gene is TRBV11-2, the J gene TRBJ2-3, with D hard to call. Germline CDR1 is SGHAT and CDR2 is FQNNGV. The V and J ends lost 1 base and 0 bases respectively, with 5 bases between them. This CDR3 is built from 14 residues. The CDR3 is CASSLGVSTDTQYF. In nucleotides, the CDR3 is TGTGCCAGCAGCTTAGGCGTTAGCACAGATACGCAGTATTTT. The entire variable domain, with the rest obtained from reference TRBV11-2 and TRBJ2-3, is as follows: EAGVAQSPRYKIIEKRQSVAFWCNPISGHATLYWYQQILGQGPKLLIQFQNNGVVDDSQLPKDRFSAERLKGVDSTLKIQPAKLEDSAVYLCASSLGVSTDTQYFGPGTRLTVL.

Only a few counts were recorded for this clone. The V gene is TRBV6-5, the J gene TRBJ1-3, with a tentative D call TRBD1 (5 bases). V lost 8 bases and J lost 3, with 11 bases in between. Germline CDR1 is MNHEY and CDR2 is SVGAGI. The CDR3 contains 13 residues. The CDR3 DNA reads as TGTGCCAGCCGGCCGGGGGGTGGAAACACCATATATTTT. Its protein is CASRPGGGNTIYF.

The sample holds a few counts of this clone. This rearrangement joins TRBV11-1 to TRBJ2-1; 12 nucleotides line up with TRBD2. Germline CDR1 reads SGHAT; CDR2 reads FQDESV (reference sequence). With V trimmed by 5 bases and J by 5 bases, 7 bases remained unmatched. The CDR3 has 16 amino acids. This CDR3 is CASSQQLAGGHNEQFF. In DNA form, the CDR3 reads TGTGCCAGCAGCCAACAACTAGCGGGGGGCCACAATGAGCAGTTCTTC.

This clone was counted a single time. CDR3 residues: CASNQGDLNTEAFF. The CDR3 DNA reads as TGTGCCAGCAACCAAGGGGACCTCAACACTGAAGCTTTCTTT. V is TRBV2 and J is TRBJ1-1; weak D call: TRBD1 (5 bases). V gave up 7 bases and J gave up 2 bases, with 14 bases separating them. CDR3 size: 14 residues. CDR1 SNHLY and CDR2 FYNNEI come from the germline V gene.

The V gene is TRBV30, the J gene TRBJ1-3; TRBD1 is a possible D gene (6 bases). V was trimmed by 4 bases and J by 4 bases, leaving 17 bases between them. This CDR3 is 15 amino acids long. Germline lookup yields CDR1 GTSNPN and CDR2 SVGIG (reference sequence). CDR3 amino acids: CAWTYLTGYGNTIYF. CDR3 coding DNA: TGTGCCTGGACTTATTTGACAGGTTACGGAAACACCATATATTTT.

This clone was counted between two and nine times. This chain joins TRBV4-3 and TRBJ2-7, with unresolved D. The CDR3 has 15 residues. Trimming removed 1 base from V and 0 bases from J, with 10 bases in between. The germline V gene encodes CDR1 LGHNA and CDR2 YSLEER. In DNA, the CDR3 is TGCGCCAGCAGCCAAGGGGTGTCCCTCTCCTACGAGCAGTACTTC. Translated: CASSQGVSLSYEQYF.

This chain uses TRBV27 with TRBJ2-1; tentative D call: TRBD2 (6 bases). V lost 7 bases, J lost 10 bases, and 23 bases lay in between. This CDR3 has 15 residues. The germline gives CDR1 MNHEY, CDR2 SMNVEV (reference sequence). DNA of the CDR3: TGTGCCAGCACCTTACCAAGGACTACTGGTAGAGAGCAGTTCTTC. Residues: CASTLPRTTGREQFF.

The V gene is TRBV19, the J gene TRBJ1-5; D is perhaps TRBD1 (6 bases). With 4 bases removed from V and 3 bases from J, the gap between germline ends came to 16 bases. The length of the CDR3 is 16 residues. Germline CDR1 is LNHDA and CDR2 is SQIVND (reference sequence). DNA for the CDR3: TGTGCCAGTAGTACTTGGGGGGGCAGGGTCAATCAGCCCCAGCATTTT. Translation gives CASSTWGGRVNQPQHF. Full variable domain (rest looked up from reference TRBV19 and TRBJ1-5): DGGITQSPKYLFRKEGQNVTLSCEQNLNHDAMYWYRQDPGQGLRLIYYSQIVNDFQKGDIAEGYSVSREKKESFPLTVTSAQKNPTAFYLCASSTWGGRVNQPQHFGDGTRLSIL.

This rearrangement joins TRBV20-1 to TRBJ1-2; maybe TRBD1 (5 bases). Germline CDR1 DFQATT, CDR2 SNEGSKA (reference sequence). The CDR3 is made up of 11 amino acids. Trimming removed 7 bases from V and 3 bases from J, with 9 bases in between. The CDR3 nucleotides read TGCAGTGGGGGGGAGGACTATGGCTACACCTTC. Protein sequence: CSGGEDYGYTF.

The chain employs TRBV6-5 and TRBJ1-6, with a weak D call TRBD1 (5 bases). V was pared by 4 bases and J by 9 bases, with 13 bases between. Germline V gene lookup returns CDR1 MNHEY and CDR2 SVGAGI. This CDR3 has 14 amino acids. CDR3 loop: CASSSQGGGSPLHF. The CDR3 DNA reads TGTGCCAGCAGTTCGCAGGGAGGTGGTTCACCCCTCCACTTT.

This clone was observed once. The chain is built from TRBV4-3 and TRBJ1-2; 10 nucleotides agree with TRBD1. The CDR3 loop spans 16 amino acids. Germline-derived CDR1 and CDR2 are LGHNA and YSLEER. V lost 4 bases and J lost 4; bases outside the gene matches: 9. Written as DNA, the CDR3 is TGCGCCAGCAGCCTAGGACAGGGGGTTGTTGGCTATGGCTACACCTTC. It specifies CASSLGQGVVGYGYTF.

The sample holds a few counts of this clone. This chain connects TRBV28 to TRBJ1-5; no clear D. V was cut by 3 bases and J by 4 bases, with 7 bases left in between. Germline V lookup: CDR1 MDHEN, CDR2 SYDVKM. This CDR3 has 13 residues. The CDR3: CASSFKMNQPQHF. CDR3 DNA sequence: TGTGCCAGCAGTTTCAAGATGAATCAGCCCCAGCATTTT.

The chain has TRBV19 and TRBJ2-7; 9 bases match TRBD1. Losses at the gene ends were 3 bases for V and 3 bases for J; bases not matched to a gene: 6. CDR1 and CDR2 from the germline V gene are LNHDA and SQIVND (reference sequence). This CDR3 is 15 amino acids long. This chain's CDR3 is CASSIGQGRYYEQYF. For the CDR3, the DNA is TGTGCCAGTAGTATCGGACAGGGGCGTTACTACGAGCAGTACTTC. Supplemented by reference TRBV19 and TRBJ2-7, the full variable domain reads DGGITQSPKYLFRKEGQNVTLSCEQNLNHDAMYWYRQDPGQGLRLIYYSQIVNDFQKGDIAEGYSVSREKKESFPLTVTSAQKNPTAFYLCASSIGQGRYYEQYFGPGTRLTVT.

The chain couples TRBV6-1 to TRBJ2-2; D might be TRBD1 (6 bases). Trimming left V 4 bases short and J 7 bases short, with 19 bases between. Per the germline V gene, CDR1 is MNHNS and CDR2 is SASEGT. The CDR3 contains 16 residues. CDR3 nucleotides: TGTGCCAGCAGTGTTCTTGGGAACAGGGTCAACGGGGAGCTGTTTTTT. Translating gives CASSVLGNRVNGELFF.

The V and J genes are TRBV6-1 and TRBJ2-7, with 7 bases identical to TRBD1. After removal of 6 bases from V and 6 bases from J, the junction contained 14 bases not matched to a gene. The CDR3 loop spans 15 amino acids. The V gene's germline CDR1 is MNHNS and CDR2 SASEGT. CDR3 coding DNA: TGTGCCAGCAGGGTGGGGCAGGGGGTTTTAGGCGAGCAGTACTTC. Translated: CASRVGQGVLGEQYF.

This rearrangement joins TRBV21-1 to TRBJ2-4; whether TRBD1, the table's D call, matches the DNA was not checked. TRBV21-1 has pseudogene status. This CDR3 is 13 amino acids long. The CDR3 protein is CARETLAKNIQYF. The CDR3 DNA reads TGTGCCAGAGAGACATTAGCCAAAAACATTCAGTACTTC.

V and J are TRBV14 and TRBJ2-3; D unclear. Deletions cut 4 bases from V and 2 bases from J, with 7 bases between. From germline, CDR1 is SGHDN and CDR2 FVKESK. The CDR3 loop spans 13 amino acids. CDR3 bases: TGTGCCAGCAGCCTTAGGACCACAGATACGCAGTATTTT. Amino acids: CASSLRTTDTQYF.

V gene TRBV6-1 combines with J gene TRBJ2-1, with TRBD2 identical over 7 bases. The V gene end was trimmed by 6 bases and the J gene end by 10 bases; junction bases not matched to a gene: 9. The CDR3 spans 13 residues. CDR1 is MNHNS, CDR2 SASEGT, per germline. In DNA, the CDR3 is TGTGCCAGCAGCACAAGGGACTATCTAGAGCAGTTCTTC. Translated, it gives CASSTRDYLEQFF.

The J gene is TRBJ2-3, the V gene TRBV6-1; TRBD1 matches at 7 bases. Germline trimming cut 4 bases from V and 1 base from J; bases unmatched to any gene: 11. The CDR3 covers 17 residues. Germline V lookup: CDR1 MNHNS, CDR2 SASEGT. CDR3 residues: CASSARRQGGGTDTQYF. CDR3 nucleotide sequence: TGTGCCAGCAGTGCACGACGACAGGGTGGGGGCACAGATACGCAGTATTTT.

J is TRBJ2-3 and V is TRBV4-1; 8 bases agree with TRBD1. This CDR3 is 15 amino acids long. With 4 bases clipped from V and 1 base from J, the junction kept 4 bases outside the gene matches. Germline CDR1 MGHRA, CDR2 YSYEKL. The CDR3 DNA sequence: TGCGCCAGCAGCCTACAGGGGGAGGGCACAGATACGCAGTATTTT. It codes for CASSLQGEGTDTQYF.

V is TRBV15 and J is TRBJ1-4, with D perhaps TRBD1 (5 bases). Trimming pared 0 bases from V and 3 bases from J, leaving 11 bases between. Per the germline V gene, CDR1 is LNHNV and CDR2 is YYDKDF (reference sequence). The CDR3 runs 16 residues. DNA for the CDR3: TGTGCCACCAGCAGAGATGCGGGGGGGGCTAATGAAAAACTGTTTTTT. It specifies CATSRDAGGANEKLFF. Looking up the rest from reference TRBV15 and TRBJ1-4 gives the full variable domain: DAMVIQNPRYQVTQFGKPVTLSCSQTLNHNVMYWYQQKSSQAPKLLFHYYDKDFNNEADTPDNFQSRRPNTSFCFLDIRSPGLGDTAMYLCATSRDAGGANEKLFFGSGTQLSVL.

As regards this clone: Other nucleotide sequences in the sample specify the same CDR3. This sequence joins TRBV27 and TRBJ1-1; unclear D gene. This CDR3 comprises 12 residues. Germline CDR1 is MNHEY and CDR2 is SMNVEV (reference sequence). Trimming stripped 2 bases from V and 2 bases from J, with 3 bases between. CDR3 in DNA: TGTGCCAGCAGTTTAGGAAACACTGAAGCTTTCTTT. This translates into CASSLGNTEAFF.

The CDR3: CASTDSKGPISPLHF. CDR3 bases: TGTGCCAGCACAGACTCCAAGGGTCCCATTTCACCCCTCCACTTT. This chain uses TRBV5-4 with TRBJ1-6; D call uncertain. Trimming removed 6 bases from V and 9 bases from J, with 19 bases in between. The CDR3 contains 15 residues. Germline loops: CDR1 SGHNT, CDR2 YYREEE (reference sequence). The entire variable domain, with the rest obtained from reference TRBV5-4 and TRBJ1-6, is as follows: ETGVTQSPTHLIKTRGQQVTLRCSSQSGHNTVSWYQQALGQGPQFIFQYYREEENGRGNFPPRFSGLQFPNYSSELNVNALELDDSALYLCASTDSKGPISPLHFGNGTRLTVT.